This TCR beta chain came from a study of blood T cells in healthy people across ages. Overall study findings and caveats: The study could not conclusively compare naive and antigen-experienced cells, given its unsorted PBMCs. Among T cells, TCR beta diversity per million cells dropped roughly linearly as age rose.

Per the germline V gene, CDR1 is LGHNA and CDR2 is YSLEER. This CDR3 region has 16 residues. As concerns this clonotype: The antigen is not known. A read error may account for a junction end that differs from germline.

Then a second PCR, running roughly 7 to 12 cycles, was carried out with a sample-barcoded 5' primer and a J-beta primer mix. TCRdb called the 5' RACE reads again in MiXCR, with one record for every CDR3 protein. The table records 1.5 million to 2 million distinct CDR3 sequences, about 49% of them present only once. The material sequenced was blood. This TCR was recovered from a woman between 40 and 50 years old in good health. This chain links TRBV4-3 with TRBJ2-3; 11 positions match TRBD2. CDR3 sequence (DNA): TGCGCCAGCAGCCAAGCGAGACTAGCGGGAACAGATGCGCAGTATTTT. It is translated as CASSQARLAGTDAQYF.